What follows are 9 T cell receptor beta chains derived from one specimen sequenced in a study of graft-versus-host responses after intestinal transplantation. TCRdb's table, derived via immunoSEQ multiplex PCR, lists solely in-frame clones and lacks some. The repertoire holds tens of thousands of clones, with about 94% as singletons. For these TCRs, the target antigens are not known. Sequencing was performed on unstimulated CD4+ T cells sorted from spleen or lymph node cells, taken before transplant. These receptors all come from a human donor who was the organ donor for an intestinal transplant.

This chain joins TRBV7-9 and TRBJ2-3; possible D gene TRBD2, 5 bases. V lost 11 bases and J lost 0, with 12 bases in between. Per germline, CDR1 SEHNR and CDR2 FQNEAQ (reference sequence). CDR3 size: 13 residues. The CDR3 region is CAGRTESTDTQYF. In DNA form, the CDR3 reads TGTGCCGGGAGAACAGAAAGCACAGATACGCAGTATTTT.

A few counts support this clone. V is TRBV30 and J is TRBJ1-5; possibly TRBD1 for D (5 bases). CDR3 size: 13 residues. Deletions cut 7 bases from V and 0 bases from J, with 10 bases between. Germline CDR1 is GTSNPN and CDR2 is SVGIG (reference sequence). In DNA, the CDR3 is TGTGCCTTCAGGGCTTATAGCAATCAGCCCCAGCATTTT. It yields the protein CAFRAYSNQPQHF.

The chain uses TRBV5-1 and TRBJ1-2, with 8 nucleotides matching TRBD1. The V and J ends lost 0 bases and 0 bases, in that order; junction bases with no gene match: 4. The CDR3 totals 16 residues. CDR1 is SGHRS and CDR2 is YFSETQ in the germline V gene. DNA of the CDR3: TGCGCCAGCAGCTTGGGGAAGGGACAGGCTAACTATGGCTACACCTTC. The encoded protein is CASSLGKGQANYGYTF.

CDR3 protein: CASSILRDRAADTQYF. Written as DNA, the CDR3 is TGTGCCAGCAGCATACTACGGGACAGGGCGGCAGATACGCAGTATTTT. V gene TRBV5-6 combines with J gene TRBJ2-3, with TRBD1 matching over 9 bases. Looked up from germline, CDR1 is SGHDT and CDR2 is YYEEEE. Trimming removed 4 bases from V and 4 bases from J; junction bases left unmatched: 10. CDR3 length: 16 residues. The full variable domain, rest sourced from reference TRBV5-6 and TRBJ2-3, is DAGVTQSPTHLIKTRGQQVTLRCSPKSGHDTVSWYQQALGQGPQFIFQYYEEEERQRGNFPDRFSGHQFPNYSSELNVNALLLGDSALYLCASSILRDRAADTQYFGPGTRLTVL.

The V gene is TRBV25-1, the J gene TRBJ2-7, with D possibly matching TRBD2 (7 bases). The CDR3 spans 15 residues. V was cut by 7 bases and J by 0 bases, with 16 bases left in between. CDR1 is MGHDK and CDR2 is SYGVNS in the germline V gene. DNA of the CDR3: TGTGCCAGCACCCAAAGGGGGGGAGGCTCCTACGAGCAGTACTTC. Encoded protein: CASTQRGGGSYEQYF.

The rearrangement links TRBV6-1 to TRBJ1-5; TRBD1 agrees at 10 bases. The CDR3 is 13 amino acids. Trimming removed 4 bases from V and 6 bases from J; junction bases left unmatched: 0. Germline assignment: CDR1 MNHNS and CDR2 SASEGT. In nucleotides, the CDR3 is TGTGCCAGCAGTGGGACAGGGGGTCAGCCCCAGCATTTT. Translated, it gives CASSGTGGQPQHF.

The V gene is TRBV5-1, the J gene TRBJ1-5, with D possibly being TRBD1 (6 bases). Trimming pared 0 bases from V and 7 bases from J, leaving 14 bases between. CDR3 length: 15 amino acids. Germline assignment: CDR1 SGHRS and CDR2 YFSETQ. The CDR3 bases are TGCGCCAGCAGCTTGGGAGGTGGGGGCGCCCAGCCCCAGCATTTT. Amino acid sequence: CASSLGGGGAQPQHF.

This clone was seen just once. The genes are TRBV11-2 and TRBJ2-7; 7 nucleotides match TRBD1. CDR1 is SGHAT, CDR2 FQNNGV, per germline. V gave up 3 bases and J gave up 4 bases; unmatched junction bases: 3. This CDR3 region has 13 residues. CDR3 nucleotides: TGTGCCAGCAGCTTGGACAGGTCGTACGAGCAGTACTTC. It is translated as CASSLDRSYEQYF.

This chain links TRBV7-2 with TRBJ2-3; D is unresolved. Trimming cost V 8 bases and J 4 bases, with 4 bases left between them. The CDR3 sequence is 10 residues long. Germline V gene sequence: CDR1 SGHTA, CDR2 FQGNSA. This CDR3 reads CASRADTQYF. The CDR3 nucleotides are TGTGCCAGCCGCGCAGATACGCAGTATTTT.